These 20 T cell receptor beta chains came from one sample sequenced in a study of T-cell reconstitution after alpha-beta-depleted transplantation in children. The authors prepared the TCRbeta library with unique molecular identifiers. TCRdb re-derived calls from the PCR reads in MiXCR, one entry per CDR3 protein. The sample records about 5,000 distinct CDR3 sequences, around 7.3% being singletons. The sequences come from PBMCs, mostly from graft donor cells, collected 60 days after TCRalphabeta/CD19-depleted stem cell transplant. The receptors originated from a boy less than two years old who had a stem cell transplant for SCID, so the T cells may come from the graft donor.

This clonotype has ten or more counts. The chain recombines TRBV7-9 with TRBJ2-3; the D gene is possibly TRBD2 (6 bases). Trimming stripped 4 bases from V and 5 bases from J, with 13 bases between. CDR1 is SEHNR and CDR2 is FQNEAQ in the germline V gene (reference sequence). The CDR3 spans 14 residues. The CDR3 DNA reads as TGTGCCAGCAGCTCCAGGAGGGGTGGAGATACGCAGTATTTT. It specifies CASSSRRGGDTQYF.

This clonotype has only one observation. This chain links TRBV7-9 with TRBJ2-7; 9 positions agree with TRBD1. Germline V CDR1 and CDR2: SEHNR, FQNEAQ (reference sequence). This CDR3 region has 14 residues. Trimming at V came to 6 bases and at J to 8 bases, leaving 11 bases not matched to a gene. The CDR3 is CASSSQGTGIKQYF. As DNA, the CDR3 is TGTGCCAGCAGTTCGCAGGGGACAGGGATAAAGCAGTACTTC.

This clonotype is medium-sized within its sample. The rearrangement links TRBV27 to TRBJ1-5, with D maybe TRBD1 (6 bases). In germline, CDR1 is MNHEY, CDR2 SMNVEV (reference sequence). The CDR3 is 16 amino acids. The germline V and J ends were trimmed by 3 bases and 1 base, with 13 bases remaining between them. The CDR3: CASSLRGGQSNQPQHF. The DNA of the CDR3 is TGTGCCAGCAGTTTGCGCGGGGGGCAAAGCAATCAGCCCCAGCATTTT.

By share of the sample, this clonotype is medium-sized. The CDR3 sequence is CSARGGQGAYEQYF. The CDR3 nucleotides are TGCAGTGCTAGAGGTGGACAGGGGGCCTACGAGCAGTACTTC. The rearrangement joins TRBV20-1 to TRBJ2-7; 10 bases are shared with TRBD1. CDR3 length equals 14 residues. From germline, CDR1 is DFQATT and CDR2 SNEGSKA (reference sequence). The V gene end was trimmed by 1 base and the J gene end by 2 bases; junction bases not matched to a gene: 2.

This clonotype is medium-sized within its sample. The rearrangement links TRBV11-2 to TRBJ1-1, with D uncertain. V was clipped by 1 base and J by 4 bases, with 10 bases between them. CDR1 is SGHAT and CDR2 is FQNNGV in the germline V gene. The CDR3 totals 14 residues. This CDR3 is CASSLVAWGTEAFF. CDR3 DNA sequence: TGTGCCAGCAGCTTAGTGGCGTGGGGCACTGAAGCTTTCTTT.

Ten or more counts support this clonotype. This chain links TRBV20-1 with TRBJ1-2, with D perhaps matching TRBD1 (5 bases). Deletions cut 6 bases from V and 1 base from J, with 9 bases between. The CDR3 spans 12 residues. CDR1 and CDR2 (germline): DFQATT, SNEGSKA (reference sequence). The CDR3 region has the DNA TGCAGTGCGATGACAGTTAACTATGGCTACACCTTC. Translated, it gives CSAMTVNYGYTF.

This clonotype was seen at least ten times. V is TRBV2 and J is TRBJ1-1; D uncertain. CDR1 SNHLY and CDR2 FYNNEI come from the germline V gene. The CDR3 covers 15 residues. V lost 5 bases to trimming and J lost 1 base, with 14 bases between them. The CDR3 DNA reads as TGTGCCAGCAGTCCCCGGAAGGGCGGGAACACTGAAGCTTTCTTT. Its translation: CASSPRKGGNTEAFF.

This clonotype was observed at least ten times. The rearrangement joins TRBV11-2 to TRBJ2-2; no clear D. This CDR3 has 14 amino acids. The V and J ends lost 6 bases and 2 bases respectively, with 10 bases between them. The germline V gene encodes CDR1 SGHAT and CDR2 FQNNGV. CDR3 sequence reads: CASRPDGNTGELFF. CDR3 DNA: TGTGCCAGCAGACCCGACGGAAACACCGGGGAGCTGTTTTTT.

This clonotype occurred many times. The V gene is TRBV7-6, the J gene TRBJ1-2; D gene uncertain. CDR3 length: 17 amino acids. The V gene's germline CDR1 is SGHVS and CDR2 FNYEAQ. Trimming shortened V by 5 bases and J by 0 bases, and 19 bases separated the two germline ends. CDR3 DNA: TGTGCCAGCAGCCCCTACGTCAGAAAATCTACTAACTATGGCTACACCTTC. This gives the protein CASSPYVRKSTNYGYTF.

This clonotype appeared once. The V gene is TRBV25-1, the J gene TRBJ1-1, with unresolved D. CDR1 MGHDK and CDR2 SYGVNS come from the germline V gene. CDR3 length: 14 amino acids. V shed 2 bases and J shed 8 bases, with 15 bases lying between them. CDR3 region: CASSEGEPTIEAFF. The CDR3, as DNA: TGTGCCAGCAGTGAAGGGGAACCCACAATCGAAGCTTTCTTT.

By its share, this clonotype is medium-sized. This chain connects TRBV7-9 to TRBJ1-3; no clear D gene. Germline CDR1 reads SEHNR; CDR2 reads FQNEAQ (reference sequence). CDR3 length equals 14 residues. V shed 2 bases and J shed 2 bases, with 7 bases lying between them. The CDR3 coding sequence is TGTGCCAGCAGCTTATGGGTAACTGGAAACACCATATATTTT. It encodes CASSLWVTGNTIYF.

By share, this clonotype ranks as medium-sized. The chain uses TRBV5-1 and TRBJ2-1; 13 nucleotides line up with TRBD2. Looked up from germline, CDR1 is SGHRS and CDR2 is YFSETQ. The trim removed 4 bases at V and 6 bases at J, leaving 10 bases unmatched. This CDR3 comprises 17 residues. The CDR3 sequence is CASSASLLAGGPNEQFF. CDR3 nucleotide sequence: TGCGCCAGCAGCGCGAGCTTACTAGCGGGGGGGCCCAATGAGCAGTTCTTC.

This clonotype qualifies as medium-sized (0.01 to 0.1%). This chain links TRBV28 with TRBJ1-2, with D possibly matching TRBD1 (6 bases). Trimming took 8 bases from V and 0 from J, leaving 10 bases between them. The CDR3 is 13 amino acids. The germline V gene has CDR1 MDHEN and CDR2 SYDVKM. CDR3 residues: CASADRPNYGYTF. For the CDR3, the DNA is TGTGCCAGCGCAGACAGGCCTAACTATGGCTACACCTTC.

This clonotype showed up many times. J is TRBJ2-3 and V is TRBV1; TRBD1, the table's D call, was not compared with the DNA. TRBV1 counts as a pseudogene. This CDR3 has 16 residues. In nucleotides, the CDR3 is TGCACCAGCAGCCAAGATAGGTGGGGGGGCACAGATACGCAGTATTTT. Translation: CTSSQDRWGGTDTQYF.

This clonotype was seen many times. The V call is TRBV4-2, the J call TRBJ1-6; D ambiguous. Trimming left V 1 base short and J 10 bases short, with 14 bases between. The germline V gene encodes CDR1 LGHNA and CDR2 YNFKEQ. The CDR3 is made up of 15 amino acids. This chain's CDR3 is CASSQVVGYSSPLHF. The CDR3 nucleotides are TGTGCCAGCAGCCAAGTAGTGGGTTATAGCTCACCCCTCCACTTT.

Ten or more counts support this clonotype. V usage is TRBV27 and J usage is TRBJ2-7; D is undetermined. This CDR3 is built from 11 residues. The germline gives CDR1 MNHEY, CDR2 SMNVEV (reference sequence). V lost 8 bases to trimming and J lost 3 bases, with 8 bases between them. The CDR3 is CASPGRYEQYF. The CDR3 nucleotides are TGTGCCAGCCCCGGGCGCTACGAGCAGTACTTC.

This clonotype is medium-sized in the sample. The rearrangement uses TRBV20-1 and TRBJ1-5; 10 positions match TRBD1. Trimming at V came to 0 bases and at J to 3 bases, leaving 5 bases not matched to a gene. The CDR3 extends over 16 amino acids. CDR1 DFQATT and CDR2 SNEGSKA come from the germline V gene (reference sequence). The CDR3 spells CSAREGTGAFNQPQHF. In nucleotides, the CDR3 is TGCAGTGCTAGAGAGGGGACAGGGGCTTTCAATCAGCCCCAGCATTTT.

By share of the sample, this clonotype is medium-sized. The rearrangement links TRBV16 to TRBJ2-7, with 7 bases fitting TRBD1. V lost 1 base, J lost 2 bases, and 17 bases stayed unmatched. The CDR3 consists of 19 residues. CDR1 is KGHSY, CDR2 FQNENV, per germline. The CDR3 coding sequence is TGTGCCAGCAGCCAATTCCCCTTACCCCCGGACAGGCCCACCTACGAGCAGTACTTC. This gives the protein CASSQFPLPPDRPTYEQYF.

This clonotype is classed as medium-sized. The chain has TRBV20-1 and TRBJ2-1, with D maybe TRBD2 (6 bases). V dropped 5 bases and J dropped 8 bases, with 13 bases sitting between them. The CDR3 totals 12 residues. Per the germline V gene, CDR1 is DFQATT and CDR2 is SNEGSKA (reference sequence). The CDR3 nucleotides are TGCAGTGCTCGGGACTTAAGCCATGAGCAGTTCTTC. It translates to CSARDLSHEQFF.

This clonotype counts as medium-sized. The gene calls are TRBV20-1 and TRBJ2-3; D unclear. The germline gives CDR1 DFQATT, CDR2 SNEGSKA (reference sequence). The length of the CDR3 is 12 residues. V lost 1 base to trimming and J lost 6 bases, with 8 bases between them. Written as DNA, the CDR3 is TGCAGTGCTAGAGGGGCATTGGATACGCAGTATTTT. Translation gives CSARGALDTQYF.